These 9 T cell receptor beta chains originate from one sample sequenced in a study of T-cell reconstitution after alpha-beta-depleted transplantation in children. Preparation of the TCRbeta library involved a method that used unique molecular identifiers. From the PCR reads, TCRdb called clonotypes with MiXCR, one entry per CDR3 protein. The sample records 230,000 or so distinct CDR3 sequences, 12% being singletons. Specimen: PBMCs from the stem cell graft donor, collected from the stem cell graft. All receptors come from a human donor who donated a stem cell graft to a child with acute lymphoblastic leukemia.

At least ten counts were recorded for this clonotype. The chain employs TRBV5-1 and TRBJ2-3; possible D gene TRBD2, 6 bases. This CDR3 is built from 14 residues. With 2 bases removed from V and 5 bases from J, the gap between germline ends came to 12 bases. Germline V gives CDR1 SGHRS, CDR2 YFSETQ. The CDR3 spells CASSFGGVVDTQYF. CDR3 nucleotide sequence: TGCGCCAGCAGCTTCGGAGGGGTCGTAGATACGCAGTATTTT. Complete variable domain (other parts from reference TRBV5-1 and TRBJ2-3): KAGVTQTPRYLIKTRGQQVTLSCSPISGHRSVSWYQQTPGQGLQFLFEYFSETQRNKGNFPGRFSGRQFSNSRSEMNVSTLELGDSALYLCASSFGGVVDTQYFGPGTRLTVL.

This clonotype was counted ten times or more. J is TRBJ1-5 and V is TRBV5-1; weak D call: TRBD1 (6 bases). Trimming pared 4 bases from V and 5 bases from J, leaving 16 bases between. Germline V gives CDR1 SGHRS, CDR2 YFSETQ. The CDR3 loop spans 15 amino acids. CDR3: CASSLGTTMDQPQHF. CDR3 nucleotides: TGCGCCAGCAGCCTCGGGACAACGATGGATCAGCCCCAGCATTTT. The variable domain in full, with the rest retrieved from reference TRBV5-1 and TRBJ1-5, is KAGVTQTPRYLIKTRGQQVTLSCSPISGHRSVSWYQQTPGQGLQFLFEYFSETQRNKGNFPGRFSGRQFSNSRSEMNVSTLELGDSALYLCASSLGTTMDQPQHFGDGTRLSIL.

This clonotype appeared many times. The chain links TRBV9 to TRBJ1-5; 10 bases are a match to TRBD1. Losses at the gene ends were 0 bases for V and 7 bases for J; bases not matched to a gene: 1. The length of the CDR3 is 14 residues. Germline lookup yields CDR1 SGDLS and CDR2 YYNGEE. CDR3 DNA: TGTGCCAGCAGCGTAGGGACAGGGGGGCAGCCCCAGCATTTT. It codes for CASSVGTGGQPQHF.

This clonotype was counted at least ten times. The rearrangement uses TRBV10-2 and TRBJ2-3; 8 bases fit TRBD2. The CDR3 spans 13 residues. CDR1 is WSHSY, CDR2 SAAADI, per germline. With 10 bases clipped from V and 1 base from J, the junction kept 4 bases outside the gene matches. CDR3 residues: CATLGRGTDTQYF. The CDR3 nucleotides read TGCGCCACCCTCGGGAGGGGCACAGATACGCAGTATTTT.

This clonotype showed up just a few times. The chain uses TRBV7-2 and TRBJ2-1; D is perhaps TRBD2 (5 bases). Germline lookup yields CDR1 SGHTA and CDR2 FQGNSA. Deletions cut 5 bases from V and 3 bases from J, with 14 bases between. This CDR3 comprises 15 residues. DNA for the CDR3: TGTGCCAGCAGCCCATTCCGGACTCGCTACAATGAGCAGTTCTTC. It translates to CASSPFRTRYNEQFF.

As regards this clonotype: The junction departs from germline at one end; a sequencing error may be responsible. This sequence joins TRBV5-5 and TRBJ1-1, with 8 bases identical to TRBD1. The CDR3 runs to 13 residues. The V gene's germline CDR1 is SGHKS and CDR2 YYEKEE (reference sequence). CDR3 coding DNA: TGTGCCAGCAGTCATTCAGGGGGCGCGGGAGCTTTCTTC. This translates into CASSHSGGAGAFF.

DNA of the CDR3: TGTGCCAGCAGCGTAGGCAACCGAAGAGAGACCCAGTACTTC. It codes for CASSVGNRRETQYF. V gene TRBV9 combines with J gene TRBJ2-5; D not certain. The V end was cut by 0 bases, the J end by 4 bases, with 10 bases between. The CDR3 is 14 residues long. Germline values: CDR1 SGDLS, CDR2 YYNGEE.

This clonotype occurred a few times. The chain is built from TRBV20-1 and TRBJ2-1, with D tentatively TRBD2 (6 bases). CDR3 length: 14 amino acids. Germline CDR1 is DFQATT and CDR2 is SNEGSKA (reference sequence). Trimming cost V 5 bases and J 4 bases, with 15 bases left between them. CDR3 DNA sequence: TGCAGTGCTCCCCGGGTAGCGGATTACAATGAGCAGTTCTTC. The encoded protein is CSAPRVADYNEQFF.

This clonotype was detected many times. The gene calls are TRBV12-3 or TRBV12-4 and TRBJ1-5; a possible D gene is TRBD1 (6 bases). With 8 bases removed from V and 0 bases from J, the gap between germline ends came to 11 bases. The CDR3 spans 14 residues. This chain's CDR3 is CASVRTDSNQPQHF. The CDR3 DNA sequence: TGTGCCAGCGTCCGGACAGATAGCAATCAGCCCCAGCATTTT.